The clone carrying this T cell receptor (beta chain) was seen many times. Its antigen is not known. V was clipped by 8 bases and J by 0 bases; unmatched bases: 6. The CDR3 is 14 amino acids. The entry originates in a study of T cells in Graves' hyperthyroidism and ophthalmopathy. Study-wide findings and caveats: The majority of expanded thyroid clonotypes above 0.001 also appeared in blood. Stable hyperthyroidism and ophthalmopathy were separated using 13 V-J signatures.

RNA transcripts were the template for amplifying TCR beta CDR3 regions. HTBI primers were employed in a first-round RT-PCR of the TCR CDR3. TCRdb called the multiplex PCR reads again in MiXCR, with one record for every CDR3 protein. Among a few hundred thousand distinct CDR3 sequences listed, roughly 13% were seen once. Sequenced: blood. The genes are TRBV12-3 or TRBV12-4 and TRBJ1-1, with 7 bases matching TRBD1. This sequence was found in a woman in her forties with Graves' ophthalmopathy. The CDR3 region is CASRSGTVNTEAFF. The CDR3 bases are TGTGCCAGCCGATCCGGGACAGTGAACACTGAAGCTTTCTTT.